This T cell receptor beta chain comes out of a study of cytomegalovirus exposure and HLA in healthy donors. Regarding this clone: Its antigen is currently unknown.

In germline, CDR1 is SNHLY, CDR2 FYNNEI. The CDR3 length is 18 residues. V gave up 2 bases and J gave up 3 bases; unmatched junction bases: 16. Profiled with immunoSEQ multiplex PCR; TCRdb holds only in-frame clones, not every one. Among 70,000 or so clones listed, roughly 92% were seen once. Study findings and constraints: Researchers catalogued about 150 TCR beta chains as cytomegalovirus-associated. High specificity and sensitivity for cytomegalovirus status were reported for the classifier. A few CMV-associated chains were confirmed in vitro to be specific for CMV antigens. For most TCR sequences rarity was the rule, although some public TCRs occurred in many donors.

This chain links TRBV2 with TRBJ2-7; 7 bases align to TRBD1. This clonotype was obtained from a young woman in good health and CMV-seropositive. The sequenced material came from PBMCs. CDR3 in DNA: TGTGCCAGCAGTGAAAGGGATGAGACAGGGTCGTCATTCTACGAGCAGTACTTC. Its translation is CASSERDETGSSFYEQYF. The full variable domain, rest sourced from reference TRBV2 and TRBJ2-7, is EPEVTQTPSHQVTQMGQEVILRCVPISNHLYFYWYRQILGQKVEFLVSFYNNEISEKSEIFDDQFSVERPDGSNFTLKIRSTKLEDSAMYFCASSERDETGSSFYEQYFGPGTRLTVT.